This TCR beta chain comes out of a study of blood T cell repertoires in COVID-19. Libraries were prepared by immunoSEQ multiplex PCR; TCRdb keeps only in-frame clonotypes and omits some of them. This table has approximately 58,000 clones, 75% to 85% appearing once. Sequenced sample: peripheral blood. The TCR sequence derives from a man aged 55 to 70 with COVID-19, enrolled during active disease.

The CDR3: CASRAPTGGHEKLFF. CDR3 in DNA: TGTGCCAGCAGGGCCCCGACAGGGGGTCATGAAAAACTGTTTTTT. V usage is TRBV6-5 and J usage is TRBJ1-4; TRBD1 agrees at 9 bases. J lost 6 bases, V lost 6 bases, and 8 bases had no gene match. This CDR3 is 15 amino acids long. The germline gives CDR1 MNHEY, CDR2 SVGAGI.